Below, 8 T cell receptor beta chains from the same sample are listed, as sequenced in a study of T cell repertoires in ileal Crohn's disease. The repertoire was sequenced with immunoSEQ multiplex PCR; TCRdb's copy has only in-frame clones and lacks some. In the table there are about 7,400 clones, roughly 79% of which are singletons. Specimen: ileal tissue. The receptors shown here come from an adult with Crohn's disease.

The chain links TRBV30 to TRBJ1-2; 8 bases agree with TRBD1. The CDR3 consists of 14 residues. Germline V lookup: CDR1 GTSNPN, CDR2 SVGIG (reference sequence). V gave up 3 bases and J gave up 5 bases; unmatched junction bases: 8. The CDR3, as DNA: TGTGCCTGGAGCGCCGGGACAGGCGGTTATGGCTACACCTTC. This gives the protein CAWSAGTGGYGYTF.

The rearrangement joins TRBV5-5 to TRBJ1-1; TRBD1 is a possible D gene (5 bases). The CDR3 totals 14 residues. CDR1 SGHKS and CDR2 YYEKEE come from the germline V gene (reference sequence). V dropped 4 bases and J dropped 0 bases, with 10 bases sitting between them. The CDR3 DNA reads as TGTGCCAGCAGCGCCGGGGGATTGAACACTGAAGCTTTCTTT. The encoded protein is CASSAGGLNTEAFF.

This chain links TRBV7-9 with TRBJ2-7; perhaps TRBD2 as D (6 bases). V shed 5 bases and J shed 0 bases, with 17 bases lying between them. This CDR3 comprises 16 residues. Germline V gene lookup returns CDR1 SEHNR and CDR2 FQNEAQ (reference sequence). The CDR3 sequence is CASSPGFRGNSYEQYF. The CDR3 region has the DNA TGTGCCAGCAGCCCAGGGTTTCGGGGGAACTCCTACGAGCAGTACTTC.

The V call is TRBV19, the J call TRBJ2-3; 8 positions match TRBD2. J lost 5 bases, V lost 8 bases, and 15 bases had no gene match. Germline values: CDR1 LNHDA, CDR2 SQIVND (reference sequence). This CDR3 is built from 16 residues. CDR3: CASSQRESVRVDTQYF. As DNA, the CDR3 is TGTGCCAGTTCTCAGCGGGAGTCGGTACGTGTAGATACGCAGTATTTT. Full variable domain (missing parts from reference TRBV19 and TRBJ2-3): DGGITQSPKYLFRKEGQNVTLSCEQNLNHDAMYWYRQDPGQGLRLIYYSQIVNDFQKGDIAEGYSVSREKKESFPLTVTSAQKNPTAFYLCASSQRESVRVDTQYFGPGTRLTVL.

The V gene is TRBV29-1, the J gene TRBJ2-5; 7 bases align to TRBD2. CDR1 and CDR2 (germline): SQVTM, ANQGSEA. The V gene end was trimmed by 8 bases and the J gene end by 11 bases; junction bases not matched to a gene: 17. The CDR3 is made up of 13 amino acids. The CDR3 region has the DNA TGCAGCTCTTGTATCGCGGGAGCACGTGAGCAGTACTTC. This codes for CSSCIAGAREQYF. Filled out from reference TRBV29-1 and TRBJ2-5, the complete variable domain reads SAVISQKPSRDICQRGTSLTIQCQVDSQVTMMFWYRQQPGQSLTLIATANQGSEATYESGFVIDKFPISRPNLTFSTLTVSNMSPEDSSIYLCSSCIAGAREQYFGPGTRLLVL.

In this sample, this clone turned up once. The chain has TRBV5-5 and TRBJ2-3, with unresolved D. The CDR3 has 13 amino acids. Germline CDR1 SGHKS, CDR2 YYEKEE (reference sequence). V was cut by 4 bases and J by 0 bases, with 6 bases left in between. The CDR3 protein is CASSPPSTDTQYF. CDR3 DNA sequence: TGTGCCAGCAGCCCCCCTAGCACAGATACGCAGTATTTT.

As concerns this clone: Other nucleotide sequences in the sample specify the same CDR3. The V call is TRBV29-1, the J call TRBJ1-1, with no clear D. V gave up 7 bases and J gave up 4 bases, with 13 bases separating them. The CDR3 spans 12 residues. CDR1 SQVTM and CDR2 ANQGSEA come from the germline V gene. CDR3 sequence reads: CSGGSRATEAFF. The CDR3 DNA is TGCAGCGGAGGCTCACGAGCCACTGAAGCTTTCTTT.

The gene calls are TRBV9 and TRBJ2-1; 12 bases map to TRBD2. Germline V lookup: CDR1 SGDLS, CDR2 YYNGEE. With 3 bases clipped from V and 8 bases from J, the junction kept 6 bases outside the gene matches. There are 15 residues in the CDR3. CDR3 coding DNA: TGTGCCAGCAGCGGAGGACTAGCGGGAAGTCATGAGCAGTTCTTC. It translates to CASSGGLAGSHEQFF.